This T cell receptor (beta chain) was documented in a study of beta chain features in type 1 diabetes. Study-level results: People with Type 1 diabetes carried modestly yet significantly shorter TCRB CDR3s in all four CD4+ subsets. Sequencing from cDNA could over-represent high-TCR-expressing cells.

This CDR3 is built from 14 residues. Losses at the gene ends were 5 bases for V and 4 bases for J; bases not matched to a gene: 5. Germline loops: CDR1 MNHNY, CDR2 SVGAGI (reference sequence). Remarks on this clone: Its target is not known.

Isolated RNA was reverse transcribed in full, so expressed TCRB transcripts were sequenced. Clones were read by immunoSEQ multiplex PCR, and TCRdb kept only the in-frame ones, dropping some. The data contain 600,000 or so clones, roughly 12% of them singletons. The clonotype originates from a man aged 30 to 45 with type 1 diabetes. Specimen: naive CD4+ T cells from blood. The chain recombines TRBV6-6 with TRBJ1-2; TRBD1 aligns across 9 bases. CDR3 amino acids: CASSPQGAGYGYTF. The CDR3 bases are TGTGCCAGCAGTCCACAGGGGGCAGGCTATGGCTACACCTTC.